This TCR beta chain was recorded in a study of T cell responses to AZD1222 COVID-19 vaccine. As for the study in general: It was second doses at about 4 or about 12 weeks that were pooled. Study-wide points: Repertoire sampling was restricted to post-peak T cell response timepoints. Clonal diversity was possibly underestimated, and white British individuals and females predominated among donors.

V was trimmed by 3 bases and J by 4 bases, leaving 24 bases between them. Per germline, CDR1 LNHDA and CDR2 SQIVND (reference sequence). This CDR3 is built from 18 residues. Concerning this clone: The antigen remains unidentified.

TCRdb keeps only in-frame clones here, not all; method: immunoSEQ multiplex PCR. The sample gives about 140,000 clones, approximately 90% of which show up once; approximately 2.6% is in the top ten. The source of this sequence is an adult in good health. The chain links TRBV19 to TRBJ1-2; possibly TRBD1 for D (6 bases). The specimen was peripheral blood, collected on day 0 of AZD1222 vaccination. The CDR3 DNA follows: TGTGCCAGTAGTATTTTGAGGGGGTCCATCAACCCAGCCTATGGCTACACCTTC. Translating gives CASSILRGSINPAYGYTF.